This T cell receptor (beta chain) was sequenced for a study of CD8 T cells in ankylosing spondylitis (dated by TCRdb to about 2017). At the level of the whole study: The study profiled T cell receptor beta repertoires in healthy donors and ankylosing spondylitis patients to find disease-linked TCR variants. In total, the full study cohort was made up of some 110 healthy donors and 25 to 30 ankylosing spondylitis patients. Peripheral blood was sampled, and synovial fluid was also collected from ankylosing spondylitis patients.

The CDR3 holds 13 amino acids from the cysteine to the phenylalanine. Just CDR3 DNA is preserved here, 39 bases in frame from base 1. The germline V gene provides CDR1 SGDLS and CDR2 YYNGEE. Relative to germline, V is missing 6 bases and J is missing 8 bases, with 8 bases of the junction outside any gene match. Relative to its sample, this clonotype is medium-sized (0.01 to 0.1%). Its antigen is still unknown. Per-base quality was not reported, and no clone a single base away is much larger than it. TCRdb lists the instrument as Illumina HiSeq 2500. Quantitative 5'-RACE with molecular barcodes was the method used to prepare the TCR beta libraries. The authors' pipeline ran thus. To identify disease-linked TCR variants, a new computational method was used, one built on a probabilistic model of VDJ rearrangement. The public reads were quality trimmed at Q25 with fastp and then assembled into clones with MiXCR by TCRdb, keeping productive beta chains. For every CDR3 protein sequence, its rows merge into one entry that carries the most common genes and DNA. None of the V and J calls come from the authors' own analysis; TCRdb made them. This sample comprises almost 30,000 distinct CDR3 sequences, 5% to 5.5% of them detected only once. The ten most abundant clones make up about 1.8% of the sample.

What the research found in general, with its limitations: A CD8+ phenotype was shown by the disease-linked clones, which were found at relatively low frequencies in peripheral blood. A TCR beta motif of eight highly homologous amino acid variants appeared characteristic of blood from ankylosing spondylitis patients. The disease-linked clones were reported to be significantly enriched in matched synovial fluid samples from ankylosing spondylitis patients. Some TCR beta motif variants had previously been reported in synovial fluid and blood of reactive arthritis patients, which suggested common disease-initiation mechanisms.

The clonotype was recovered from a female donor with ankylosing spondylitis or in good health (not recorded which). The sample consisted of blood, either unsorted or a sorted T cell fraction (not recorded which). Here the chain combines TRBV9 and TRBJ1-2; 9 central nucleotides agree with TRBD1. The CDR3 protein is CASTSQGARGYTF. In nucleotide form, the sequence is TGTGCCAGCACCTCACAGGGGGCGCGCGGCTACACCTTC.